These T cell receptor beta chains were read from a single sample in a study of cytomegalovirus exposure and HLA in healthy donors. Libraries were prepared by immunoSEQ multiplex PCR; TCRdb keeps only in-frame clonotypes and omits some of them. The sample contains roughly 130,000 clones, approximately 82% of which appear only once. The source material was PBMCs. These TCRs come from a woman in her late teens or twenties in good health and CMV-seropositive. Each CDR3 is given with its conserved first and last residue. The D gene is left open where the match is weak. Not all rows give a size; the values are once, few, many and, for expanded clones, a class.

NA	TRBJ2-5	NA	TRBV7-9	TGTGCCAGCAGCGAATGGACAGAAGAGACCCAGTACTTC	CASSEWTEETQYF
NA	TRBJ2-3	NA	TRBV11-2	TGTGCCAGCAGACTGAGCACAGATACGCAGTATTTT	CASRLSTDTQYF
NA	TRBJ2-7	TRBD1	TRBV27	TGTGCCAGCAGTTTACCCGGGACAGGGAAGAACGAGCAGTACTTC	CASSLPGTGKNEQYF
NA	TRBJ2-3	NA	TRBV7-7	TGTGCTAGCAGTACCGGGGGTTCTAGCACAGATACGCAGTATTTT	CASSTGGSSTDTQYF
NA	TRBJ2-3	NA	TRBV6-4	TGTGCCAGCAGTGGAGGAGACACAGATACGCAGTATTTT	CASSGGDTDTQYF
NA	TRBJ2-7	TRBD2	TRBV13	TGTGCCAGCAGCCGCGGGGGGGGGAGCGAGCAGTACTTC	CASSRGGGSEQYF
NA	TRBJ1-2	NA	TRBV11-3	TGTGCCAGCAGCTTACCCCGGGATCGGGGCTACACCTTC	CASSLPRDRGYTF
NA	TRBJ1-2	TRBD1	TRBV29-1	TGCAGCGTTGAGGGGGCAGGGACAGCCGCTAACTATGGCTACACCTTC	CSVEGAGTAANYGYTF
NA	TRBJ2-7	NA	TRBV11-2	TGTGCCACCCAACGGGCCAGGGGCTACGAGCAGTACTTC	CATQRARGYEQYF
NA	TRBJ2-5	TRBD2	TRBV27	TGTGCCAGCAGTCCACTAGGGCTAGCGGAAATTCAAGAGACCCAGTACTTC	CASSPLGLAEIQETQYF
few	TRBJ2-7	TRBD2	TRBV5-6	TGTGCCAGCAGCGCCAGGCCGGGGGGGTACGAGCAGTACTTC	CASSARPGGYEQYF
NA	TRBJ1-2	NA	TRBV6-1	TGTGCCAGCAGTGATCAGATGTATGGCTACACCTTC	CASSDQMYGYTF
NA	TRBJ1-6	NA	TRBV27	TGTGCCAGCAGTTTAGGGAGCTTTTTTAATTCACCCCTCCACTTT	CASSLGSFFNSPLHF
NA	TRBJ1-2	NA	TRBV7-9	TGTGCCAGCAGTGCCCGATCGGAGGGCAACTATGGCTACACCTTC	CASSARSEGNYGYTF
NA	TRBJ2-3	NA	TRBV7-2	TGTGCCAGCAGCTGGGGCGGGGAAGCAGATACGCAGTATTTT	CASSWGGEADTQYF
few	TRBJ1-6	NA	TRBV2	TGTGCCAGCAGTGAAGTTGACACAGCACCTGGATATAATTCACCCCTCCACTTT	CASSEVDTAPGYNSPLHF
NA	TRBJ1-5	NA	TRBV2	TGTGCCAGCAGCAGGGCCCCGGATCAGCCCCAGCATTTT	CASSRAPDQPQHF
NA	TRBJ1-2	TRBD1	TRBV25-1	TGTGCCAGCAGTGAATTTCAGGGGGATCATGGCTACACCTTC	CASSEFQGDHGYTF
few	TRBJ2-5	TRBD2	TRBV6-5	TGTGCCAGCAGTTACTCGAATAGCGGGGAGGAGACCCAGTACTTC	CASSYSNSGEETQYF
once	TRBJ2-1	TRBD1	TRBV5-5	TGTGCCAGCAGCTTGGGCCAGACAGGGGCCTACAATGAGCAGTTCTTC	CASSLGQTGAYNEQFF
NA	TRBJ1-1	NA	TRBV19	TGTGCCAGTAGCCCCCCGGGGGCTGAAGCTTTCTTT	CASSPPGAEAFF
NA	TRBJ2-1	TRBD1	TRBV28	TGTGCCAGCAGTTTTCCAAACAGGGGTGACTACAATGAGCAGTTCTTC	CASSFPNRGDYNEQFF
NA	TRBJ2-3	NA	TRBV2	TGTGCCAGCAGTGGGGTCCAGGGGCCAGATACGCAGTATTTT	CASSGVQGPDTQYF
NA	TRBJ2-2	NA	TRBV9	TGTGCCAGCAGCGTAGCAGGGGCTAACACCGGGGAGCTGTTTTTT	CASSVAGANTGELFF
NA	TRBJ2-7	NA	TRBV5-4	TGTGCCAGCAGAACGCGCCTCGGGTACGAGCAGTACTTC	CASRTRLGYEQYF
NA	TRBJ2-7	TRBD1	TRBV29-1	TGCAGCGCAAAGACAGGGGGACCCTACGAGCAGTACTTC	CSAKTGGPYEQYF
NA	TRBJ1-6	NA	TRBV6-1	TGTGCCAGCAGTGAAATTTCGGGGTCCTATAATTCACCCCTCCACTTT	CASSEISGSYNSPLHF
NA	TRBJ2-3	TRBD1	TRBV4-1	TGCGCCAGCAGCCTACATCCACAGGGGGAAAGGGCAGATACGCAGTATTTT	CASSLHPQGERADTQYF
NA	TRBJ1-5	NA	TRBV4-1	TGCGCCAGCAGCCAAGCCCCCTACGGGGTTTATAGCAATCAGCCCCAGCATTTT	CASSQAPYGVYSNQPQHF
few	TRBJ1-3	NA	TRBV6-5	TGTGCCAGCAGTTCATTCACAGGGTTAGGAAACACCATATATTTT	CASSSFTGLGNTIYF
NA	TRBJ1-5	TRBD1	TRBV30	TGTGCCTGGAGCGACAGGGGTCAGCCCCAGCATTTT	CAWSDRGQPQHF
NA	TRBJ2-1	TRBD2	TRBV15	TGTGCCACCAGCAGGGGACTAGCGGGGTCCTACAATGAGCAGTTCTTC	CATSRGLAGSYNEQFF
NA	TRBJ1-5	NA	TRBV19	TGTGCCAGTGACCATTTCAGGGTAGGCAATCAGCCCCAGCATTTT	CASDHFRVGNQPQHF
NA	TRBJ1-2	NA	TRBV4-2	TGTGCCAGCAGTCCGTCCCAGGTCCATGGCTACACCTTC	CASSPSQVHGYTF
few	TRBJ1-1	NA	TRBV7-2	TGTGCCAGCAGCTTAAGTTGGCGGGGTGAAGCTTTCTTT	CASSLSWRGEAFF
NA	TRBJ2-7	TRBD1	TRBV5-4	TGTGCCAGCAGCTTGGGGCTGACAGGGGCCCACGAGCAGTACTTC	CASSLGLTGAHEQYF
NA	TRBJ1-1	NA	TRBV10-3	TGTGCCATCAGTGAGTGGGGAGACGCTGAAGCTTTCTTT	CAISEWGDAEAFF
once	TRBJ1-5	TRBD1	TRBV6-1	TGTGCCAGCAGTGGAACAGGGGCTAATCAGCCCCAGCATTTT	CASSGTGANQPQHF
NA	TRBJ2-6	NA	TRBV11-2	TGTGCCAGCAGCTTACCTAGCTTGGGTGGGGCCAACGTCCTGACTTTC	CASSLPSLGGANVLTF
NA	TRBJ2-1	NA	TRBV30	TGTGCCGCGGATCCCTACAATGAGCAGTTCTTC	CAADPYNEQFF
NA	TRBJ2-1	NA	TRBV5-1	TGCGCCAGCAGCTTGGCGGGCGGGACCTCCTACAATGAGCAGTTCTTC	CASSLAGGTSYNEQFF
few	TRBJ2-4	TRBD1	TRBV4-2	TGTGCCAGCAGCCAAACATCGACAGGGGTAGACCCCAAAAACATTCAGTACTTC	CASSQTSTGVDPKNIQYF
once	TRBJ1-2	TRBD1	TRBV9	TGTGCCAGCAGCGCTTCGGGACAGCTTACCTTAACTATGGAGAGCTACACCTTC	CASSASGQLTLTMESYTF
few	TRBJ2-7	NA	TRBV5-6	TGTGCCAGCAGCCTTATGACAGGTTACGAGCAGTACTTC	CASSLMTGYEQYF
NA	TRBJ1-5	TRBD1	TRBV12-5	TGTGCTAGTGGTCCCCTAGGGGGCGGAAGCAATCAGCCCCAGCATTTT	CASGPLGGGSNQPQHF